This TCR beta chain was documented in a study of cytomegalovirus exposure and HLA in healthy donors. General study points: In a later analysis, specific HLA alleles were associated with 15,000 to 20,000 TCR beta sequences at a 0.05 false discovery rate. Among donors in an Asian-associated ancestry cluster, a later analysis reportedly found fewer N-insertions than the roughly 700-donor mean. For most subjects, TCR beta sequences were reported to predict HLA-A and HLA-B alleles with accuracy.

Vbeta (60) and Jbeta (13) primers were used in the PCR. The method was immunoSEQ multiplex PCR; TCRdb's version includes in-frame clones alone and lacks a portion of them. The sample has 50,000 to 65,000 clones; 82% are singletons. Regarding this clone: Its specificity is unknown.

The source is a woman under 30 in good health and CMV-seronegative. Sequencing input: PBMCs.

The chain's CDR3 is CASSYPGQGREQYF. The CDR3 nucleotides read TGTGCCAGCAGTTACCCGGGACAGGGTAGGGAGCAGTACTTC. V and J are TRBV6-6 and TRBJ2-7, with 9 bases lining up with TRBD1. CDR3 size: 14 residues. CDR1 is MNHNY and CDR2 is SVGAGI in the germline V gene (reference sequence). With V trimmed by 2 bases and J by 7 bases, 6 bases remained unmatched.